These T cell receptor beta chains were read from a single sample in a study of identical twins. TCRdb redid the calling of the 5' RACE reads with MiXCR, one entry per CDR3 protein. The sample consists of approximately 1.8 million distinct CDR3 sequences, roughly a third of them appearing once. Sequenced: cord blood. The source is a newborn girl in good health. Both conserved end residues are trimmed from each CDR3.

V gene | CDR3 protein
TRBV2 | ASNFGGGQY
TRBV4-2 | ASSQDRGLEGY
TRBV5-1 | ASSLMGENDGYT
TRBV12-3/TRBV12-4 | ASITSGDSTDTQY
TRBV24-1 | ATSGTSGGVTDTQY
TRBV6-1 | ASSGTGWRTDTQY
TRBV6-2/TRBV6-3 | ANSYFLAGGPLQF
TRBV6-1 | ASSPRQGQGEAF
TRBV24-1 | ATSDFGAGVNTGELF
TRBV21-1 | ASSKDRGQETQY
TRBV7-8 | ASSLGLAVTNTGELF
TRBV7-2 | ASSLRVPFTGELF
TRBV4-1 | ASSQDSSGGATDTQY
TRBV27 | ATQGAYNSPLH
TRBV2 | ASSGQSYEQY
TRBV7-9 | ASSPPRLAGSGAKNIQY
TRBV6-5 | ASSYPGTAGFYEQY
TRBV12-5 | ASGTGLNTEAF
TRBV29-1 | SAQGAGELF
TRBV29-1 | SVHRPNTEAF
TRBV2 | ASSFGYHTGELF
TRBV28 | ASSLLTGGIVYGYT
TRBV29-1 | SVATFRGVSTDTQY
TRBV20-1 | SARDFWAGGPYEQY
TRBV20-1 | SAKESSETQY
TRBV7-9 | ASSASLIGHEQF
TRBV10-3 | AISKGQVHRLSSGRAPDTQY
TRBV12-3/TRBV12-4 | ASSLAGWLTDTQY
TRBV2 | ASKGTTGNTIY
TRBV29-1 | SAYRSTNTEAF
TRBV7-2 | ASSLAPHGYT
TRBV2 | ASSTSQGANTEAF
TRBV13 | ASSLRTEGEETQY
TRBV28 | ASSQLKFRDPNNEQF
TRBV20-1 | SALPNQPQH
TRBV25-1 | ASSERGGTFSTDTQY
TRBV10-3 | AISDSRETQY
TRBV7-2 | ASSLAISSYNSPLH
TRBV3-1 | ASSQGTAHNEKLF
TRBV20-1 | SARGSHNTEAF
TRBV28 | ASGYGGIGGDTQY
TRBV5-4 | ASSLDGFSEKLF
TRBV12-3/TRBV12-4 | ASTEGVANYGYT
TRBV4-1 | ASSPWAGTSTDTQY
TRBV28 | ASSLRANEQY
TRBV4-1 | ASSHILRDRAYGYT
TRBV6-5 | ASSPQGEGANVLT
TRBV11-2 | ASSLRQVLSYEQY
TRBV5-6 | ASNPRDSGIYEQY